This T cell receptor beta chain was obtained from a study of technical replicates of blood from a handful of donors. Some clones are missing from TCRdb's copy, which holds only in-frame ones; the method was immunoSEQ multiplex PCR. The sample contains around 93,000 clones, 95% of which appear only once. The ends were cut back, 3 bases at V and 2 bases at J, with 12 bases in the middle. The CDR3 runs to 15 residues. CDR1 and CDR2 from the germline V gene are KGHSH and LQKENI. What was sequenced was T cells isolated from PBMCs. The rearrangement joins TRBV18 to TRBJ2-3; D is unresolved. The TCR sequence derives from a human donor in good health. CDR3 DNA: TGTGCCAGCTCACCGCTAGTTCGCTCCACAGATACGCAGTATTTT. Amino acids: CASSPLVRSTDTQYF.